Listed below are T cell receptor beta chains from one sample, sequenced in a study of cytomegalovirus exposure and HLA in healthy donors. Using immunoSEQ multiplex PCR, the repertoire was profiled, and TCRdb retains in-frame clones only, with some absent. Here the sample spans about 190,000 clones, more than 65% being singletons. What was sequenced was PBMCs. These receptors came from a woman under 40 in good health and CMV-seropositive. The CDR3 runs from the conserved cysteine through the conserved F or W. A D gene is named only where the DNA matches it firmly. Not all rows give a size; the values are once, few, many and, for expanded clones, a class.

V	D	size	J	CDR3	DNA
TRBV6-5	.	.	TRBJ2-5	CASSYLRVMWETQYF	TGTGCCAGCAGTTACCTCAGGGTGATGTGGGAGACCCAGTACTTC
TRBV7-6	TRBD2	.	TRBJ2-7	CASSLSEAGPSSYEQYF	TGTGCCAGCAGCTTATCCGAAGCGGGGCCCAGCTCCTACGAGCAGTACTTC
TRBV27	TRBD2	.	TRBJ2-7	CASTQTSGSREQYF	TGTGCCAGCACCCAGACTAGCGGGAGCCGCGAGCAGTACTTC
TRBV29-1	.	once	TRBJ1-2	CSVETGYPFGYTF	TGCAGCGTTGAAACAGGGTATCCATTTGGCTACACCTTC
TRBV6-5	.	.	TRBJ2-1	CASSRTDYNEQFF	TGTGCCAGCAGCCGGACAGACTACAATGAGCAGTTCTTC
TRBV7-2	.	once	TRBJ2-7	CASSALAGASYEQYF	TGTGCCAGCAGCGCCCTAGCTGGCGCCTCCTACGAGCAGTACTTC
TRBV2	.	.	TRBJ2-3	CASNPRGTDTQYF	TGTGCCAGCAACCCGAGGGGGACAGATACGCAGTATTTT
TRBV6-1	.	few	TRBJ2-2	CASSEGPLNTGELFF	TGTGCCAGCAGTGAAGGGCCCCTGAACACCGGGGAGCTGTTTTTT
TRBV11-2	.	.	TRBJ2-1	CASSGGNEQFF	TGTGCCAGCAGCGGGGGGAATGAGCAGTTCTTC
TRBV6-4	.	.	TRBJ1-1	CASSPDAGLMNTEAFF	TGTGCCAGCAGTCCAGACGCAGGCCTCATGAACACTGAAGCTTTCTTT
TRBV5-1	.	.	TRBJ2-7	CASSLASGRTYEQYF	TGCGCCAGCAGCTTGGCGTCAGGGCGAACCTACGAGCAGTACTTC
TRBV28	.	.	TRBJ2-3	CASSPLQVGTDTQYF	TGTGCCAGCAGTCCCTTACAGGTCGGCACAGATACGCAGTATTTT
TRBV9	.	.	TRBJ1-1	CASSAAGRIQRGTEAFF	TGTGCCAGCAGCGCCGCGGGGCGCATCCAGAGGGGAACTGAAGCTTTCTTT
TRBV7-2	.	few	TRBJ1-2	CASSKGQGNYGYTF	TGTGCCAGCAGTAAGGGCCAGGGGAACTATGGCTACACCTTC
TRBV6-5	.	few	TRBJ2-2	CASRDSLNTGELFF	TGTGCCAGCAGGGACAGTCTGAACACCGGGGAGCTGTTTTTT
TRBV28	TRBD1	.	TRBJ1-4	CASSPSGQGATNEKLFF	TGTGCCAGCAGCCCTTCGGGACAGGGGGCAACTAATGAAAAACTGTTTTTT
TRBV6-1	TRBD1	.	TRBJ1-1	CASNRDSVSAAFF	TGTGCCAGCAATAGGGACAGCGTTTCGGCGGCTTTCTTT
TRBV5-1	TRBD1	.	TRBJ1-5	CASSLQGASNQPQHF	TGCGCCAGCAGCTTACAGGGGGCCAGCAATCAGCCCCAGCATTTT
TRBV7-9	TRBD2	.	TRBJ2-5	CASSRRLAGDRETQYF	TGTGCCAGCAGCAGACGACTAGCGGGAGACCGAGAGACCCAGTACTTC
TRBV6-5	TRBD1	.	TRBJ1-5	CASTDRANQPQHF	TGTGCCAGCACTGACAGGGCGAATCAGCCCCAGCATTTT
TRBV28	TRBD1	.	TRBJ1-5	CASGKPGQLNQPQHF	TGTGCCAGCGGGAAACCGGGACAGCTCAATCAGCCCCAGCATTTT
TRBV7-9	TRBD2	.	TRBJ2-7	CASSGVAGFYEQYF	TGTGCCAGCAGCGGGGTAGCGGGTTTCTACGAGCAGTACTTC
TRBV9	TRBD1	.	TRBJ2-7	CASSVITGTGAHEQYF	TGTGCCAGCAGCGTGATAACCGGGACAGGGGCACACGAGCAGTACTTC
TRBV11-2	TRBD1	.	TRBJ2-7	CASSATGGYEQYF	TGTGCCAGCAGCGCCACAGGGGGCTACGAGCAGTACTTC
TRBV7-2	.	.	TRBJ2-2	CASTSSSSAGTGELFF	TGTGCCAGCACTAGTAGCTCTTCCGCCGGCACCGGGGAGCTGTTTTTT
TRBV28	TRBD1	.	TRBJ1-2	CASSPRDRDGYTF	TGTGCCAGCAGTCCCCGGGACAGGGATGGCTACACCTTC
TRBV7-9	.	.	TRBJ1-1	CASTSGSRTEAFF	TGTGCCAGCACCTCCGGGTCGAGGACTGAAGCTTTCTTT
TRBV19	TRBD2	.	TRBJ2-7	CASSMGSGRNEQYF	TGTGCCAGTAGTATGGGTAGCGGGAGGAACGAGCAGTACTTC
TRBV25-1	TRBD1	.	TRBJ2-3	CASSAGTGQRTDTQYF	TGTGCCAGCAGTGCTGGGACAGGGCAACGCACAGATACGCAGTATTTT
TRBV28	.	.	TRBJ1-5	CASSSFGGDNEGQPQHF	TGTGCCAGCAGTTCCTTCGGGGGGGACAATGAGGGTCAGCCCCAGCATTTT
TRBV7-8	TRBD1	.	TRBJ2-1	CASSNRQGADEQFF	TGTGCCAGCAGCAATAGACAGGGGGCCGATGAGCAGTTCTTC
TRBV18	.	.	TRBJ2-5	CASSPPNGVGETQYF	TGTGCCAGCTCACCACCGAACGGGGTCGGAGAGACCCAGTACTTC
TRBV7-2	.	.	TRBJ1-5	CASSLACGVSSNQPQHF	TGTGCCAGCAGCTTAGCGTGCGGGGTAAGTAGCAATCAGCCCCAGCATTTT
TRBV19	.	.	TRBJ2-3	CASTLGESTDTQYF	TGTGCCAGTACCCTAGGGGAAAGCACAGATACGCAGTATTTT
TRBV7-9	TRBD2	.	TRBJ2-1	CASTPGGTRDNEQFF	TGTGCCAGCACTCCGGGGGGGACTAGGGACAATGAGCAGTTCTTC
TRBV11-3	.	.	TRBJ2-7	CASSVNREYEQYF	TGTGCCAGCAGCGTCAACAGGGAATACGAGCAGTACTTC
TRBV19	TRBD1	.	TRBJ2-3	CASSIMGQGTDTQYF	TGTGCCAGTAGTATAATGGGACAGGGAACAGATACGCAGTATTTT
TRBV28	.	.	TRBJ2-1	CASSSPQLWYNEQFF	TGTGCCAGCAGCTCACCACAGCTCTGGTACAATGAGCAGTTCTTC
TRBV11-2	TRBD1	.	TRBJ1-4	CASSLDRATNEKLFF	TGTGCCAGCAGCCTGGACAGGGCTACTAATGAAAAACTGTTTTTT
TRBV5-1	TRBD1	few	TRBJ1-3	CASSPTGTGVGNTIYF	TGCGCCAGCAGCCCAACCGGGACAGGGGTTGGAAACACCATATATTTT
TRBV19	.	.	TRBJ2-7	CASSIYTGKGEQYF	TGTGCCAGTAGTATATACACAGGGAAGGGCGAGCAGTACTTC